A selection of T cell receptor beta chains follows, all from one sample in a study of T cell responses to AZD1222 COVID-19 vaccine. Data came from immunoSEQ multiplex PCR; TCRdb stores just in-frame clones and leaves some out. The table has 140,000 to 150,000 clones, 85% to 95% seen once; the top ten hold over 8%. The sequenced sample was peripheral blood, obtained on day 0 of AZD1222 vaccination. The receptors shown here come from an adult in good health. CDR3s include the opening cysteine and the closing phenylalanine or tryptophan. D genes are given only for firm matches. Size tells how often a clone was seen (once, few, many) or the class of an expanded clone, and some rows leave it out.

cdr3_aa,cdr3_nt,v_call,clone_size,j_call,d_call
CASSLEVRQPTDTQYF,TGTGCCAGCAGCTTAGAAGTAAGACAGCCCACAGATACGCAGTATTTT,TRBV7-9,-,TRBJ2-3,-
CASSGQGKGTEAFF,TGTGCCAGCAGCGGACAGGGGAAGGGGACTGAAGCTTTCTTT,TRBV7-3,-,TRBJ1-1,TRBD1
CSARDSAEQYF,TGCAGTGCTAGAGATTCGGCCGAGCAGTACTTC,TRBV20-1,-,TRBJ2-7,-
CAWSVTVPGESPLHF,TGTGCCTGGAGTGTTACCGTTCCGGGGGAGTCACCCCTCCACTTT,TRBV30,-,TRBJ1-6,-
CASSLRGGMALHF,TGTGCCAGCAGTTTAAGAGGGGGCATGGCCCTCCACTTT,TRBV12-3/TRBV12-4,-,TRBJ1-6,TRBD1
CASSQASENQPQHF,TGTGCCAGCAGCCAGGCCTCCGAAAATCAGCCCCAGCATTTT,TRBV4-2,-,TRBJ1-5,-
CASSIYTEAFF,TGTGCCAGTAGTATCTACACTGAAGCTTTCTTT,TRBV19,-,TRBJ1-1,-
CASSQLWAAATNEKLFF,TGCGCCAGCAGCCAGTTGTGGGCCGCGGCAACTAATGAAAAACTGTTTTTT,TRBV4-1,once,TRBJ1-4,-
CASSREGPTGQPQHF,TGTGCCAGCAGCCGGGAGGGGCCCACAGGGCAGCCCCAGCATTTT,TRBV7-2,-,TRBJ1-5,-
CASSGRRDFNSYNEQFF,TGTGCCAGCAGCGGCCGCCGGGATTTTAACTCCTACAATGAGCAGTTCTTC,TRBV7-6,-,TRBJ2-1,-
CASSMGDGYEQYF,TGTGCCAGTAGTATGGGGGACGGCTACGAGCAGTACTTC,TRBV19,-,TRBJ2-7,-
CASSPGAREAFF,TGTGCCAGCTCACCAGGCGCGAGAGAGGCTTTCTTT,TRBV18,-,TRBJ1-1,-
CASSLFRAAGELFF,TGCGCCAGCAGCTTGTTCAGGGCAGCCGGGGAGCTGTTTTTT,TRBV5-1,few,TRBJ2-2,-
CASRFGDRGFTGELFF,TGTGCCAGCAGGTTCGGGGACAGGGGGTTTACCGGGGAGCTGTTTTTT,TRBV7-9,-,TRBJ2-2,TRBD1
CASVRGSNQETQYF,TGTGCCAGCGTAAGGGGTTCAAACCAAGAGACCCAGTACTTC,TRBV2,-,TRBJ2-5,-
CASSRSYEQYF,TGCGCCAGCAGCCGGTCCTACGAGCAGTACTTC,TRBV4-3,once,TRBJ2-7,-
CASSEGLNEQFF,TGTGCCAGCTCCGAAGGACTCAATGAGCAGTTCTTC,TRBV18,once,TRBJ2-1,-
CAWSSRQDEAFF,TGTGCCTGGAGTAGCAGACAGGATGAAGCTTTCTTT,TRBV30,-,TRBJ1-1,-
CASSDRAGTYEQYF,TGTGCCAGCAGTGACCGCGCAGGGACCTACGAGCAGTACTTC,TRBV2,-,TRBJ2-7,-
CASSLDGSGNTIYF,TGCGCCAGCAGCTTGGATGGCTCTGGAAACACCATATATTTT,TRBV5-1,-,TRBJ1-3,-
CASSPTGLNTEAFF,TGTGCCAGCAGTCCGACAGGGTTGAACACTGAAGCTTTCTTT,TRBV6-5,-,TRBJ1-1,TRBD1
CASSRLWDRGNGYTF,TGTGCCAGCTCGCGACTCTGGGACAGGGGAAATGGCTACACCTTC,TRBV18,-,TRBJ1-2,TRBD1
CASSFGGRLNTEAFF,TGTGCCAGCAGTTTCGGAGGACGTTTGAACACTGAAGCTTTCTTT,TRBV28,-,TRBJ1-1,-
CASSLVTGAVYGYTF,TGTGCCAGCAGTTTGGTGACAGGGGCCGTCTATGGCTACACCTTC,TRBV6-5,-,TRBJ1-2,TRBD1
CSVRQVLTAEAFF,TGCAGCGTACGACAGGTGTTGACGGCTGAAGCTTTCTTT,TRBV29-1,few,TRBJ1-1,-
CASSTPYEQYF,TGTGCCAGCAGCACCCCCTACGAGCAGTACTTC,TRBV28,once,TRBJ2-7,-
CAITSRGPANTGELFF,TGTGCCATCACTTCGCGGGGGCCGGCGAACACCGGGGAGCTGTTTTTT,TRBV10-3,-,TRBJ2-2,-
CASSQATVGTINYGYTF,TGTGCCAGCAGCCAAGCTACGGTGGGGACAATTAACTATGGCTACACCTTC,TRBV4-2,-,TRBJ1-2,-
CASSPRGGENTGELFF,TGTGCCAGCTCACCGAGGGGGGGCGAGAACACCGGGGAGCTGTTTTTT,TRBV18,-,TRBJ2-2,-
CASSPESLGYTF,TGTGCCAGCAGCCCTGAGTCCCTTGGCTACACCTTC,TRBV7-9,-,TRBJ1-2,-
CSASDGDRNSPLHF,TGCAGTGCTAGTGACGGGGACAGAAATTCACCCCTCCACTTT,TRBV20-1,-,TRBJ1-6,TRBD1
CASSSRPRHSGNTIYF,TGTGCCAGCAGCTCCCGCCCCCGTCACTCTGGAAACACCATATATTTT,TRBV11-2,-,TRBJ1-3,-
CASSPGRDNEQFF,TGCGCCAGCAGCCCCGGTCGAGACAATGAGCAGTTCTTC,TRBV5-1,-,TRBJ2-1,-
CASSPRDRDEQYF,TGTGCCAGCTCACCCAGGGACAGGGACGAGCAGTACTTC,TRBV18,-,TRBJ2-7,TRBD1
CASSQDRTTEAFF,TGTGCCAGCAGCCAGGACAGGACCACTGAAGCTTTCTTT,TRBV11-2,-,TRBJ1-1,TRBD1
CASSPLDTPAGWAEAFF,TGTGCCAGCTCACCCTTGGACACTCCGGCGGGGTGGGCTGAAGCTTTCTTT,TRBV18,-,TRBJ1-1,-
CASSLKSDTQYF,TGTGCCAGCAGCTTAAAATCGGATACGCAGTATTTT,TRBV7-2,-,TRBJ2-3,-